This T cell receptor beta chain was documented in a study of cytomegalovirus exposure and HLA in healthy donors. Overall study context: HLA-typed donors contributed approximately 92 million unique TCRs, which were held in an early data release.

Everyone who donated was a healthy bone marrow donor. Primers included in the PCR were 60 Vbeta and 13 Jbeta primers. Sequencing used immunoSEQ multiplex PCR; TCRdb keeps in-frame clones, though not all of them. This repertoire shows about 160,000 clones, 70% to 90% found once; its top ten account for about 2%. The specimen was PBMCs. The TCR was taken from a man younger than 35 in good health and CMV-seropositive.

The chain's CDR3 is CASSLTQGLAGYGDIQYF. DNA of the CDR3: TGTGCCAGCAGCCTAACCCAGGGACTAGCGGGGTACGGGGACATTCAGTACTTC. This sequence joins TRBV11-3 and TRBJ2-4; TRBD2 matches 13 bases. The junction had 15 bases not matched to a gene; V was cut back by 5 bases and J by 8 bases. The CDR3 consists of 18 residues. From germline, CDR1 is SGHNT and CDR2 YENEEA. Complete variable domain (other parts from reference TRBV11-3 and TRBJ2-4): EAGVVQSPRYKIIEKKQPVAFWCNPISGHNTLYWYLQNLGQGPELLIRYENEEAVDDSQLPKDRFSAERLKGVDSTLKIQPAELGDSAVYLCASSLTQGLAGYGDIQYFGAGTRLSVL.